This T cell receptor (beta chain) was profiled in a study of T cell responses to AZD1222 COVID-19 vaccine. Study-wide results and caveats: There were repertoire samples only from the period after the peak T cell response. Clonal diversity was possibly underestimated, and the donors were mostly white British, with more females. Baseline antibody screening turned up just six seropositive AZD1222 recipients.

CDR1 and CDR2 from the germline V gene are LNHDA and SQIVND (reference sequence). The CDR3 extends over 15 amino acids. V lost 2 bases and J 0 bases, leaving 8 bases between the germline ends. Recipients boosted at about 4 weeks or about 12 weeks are pooled. On this clone: Its cognate antigen is unknown.

Produced via immunoSEQ multiplex PCR; TCRdb's table is partial and in-frame only. The sample contains roughly 150,000 clones, just over 90% of which appear only once. The chain uses TRBV19 and TRBJ2-1; D is unclear. The sequences come from peripheral blood, collected 28 days after the second AZD1222 dose. The receptor's source is an adult who received the AZD1222 COVID-19 vaccine. The CDR3 nucleotides read TGTGCCAGTAGTATAAAGATGCCCTCCTACAATGAGCAGTTCTTC. It translates to CASSIKMPSYNEQFF. Using reference TRBV19 and TRBJ2-1 for the parts outside the CDR3, the full variable domain is DGGITQSPKYLFRKEGQNVTLSCEQNLNHDAMYWYRQDPGQGLRLIYYSQIVNDFQKGDIAEGYSVSREKKESFPLTVTSAQKNPTAFYLCASSIKMPSYNEQFFGPGTRLTVL.